This record covers a single TCR beta chain. This CDR3 region has 12 residues. Looked up from germline, CDR1 is MNHEY and CDR2 is SVGAGI. V lost 6 bases to trimming and J lost 2 bases, with 7 bases between them. The data were produced by immunoSEQ multiplex PCR, yet TCRdb's version contains in-frame clones alone and is incomplete. This table has 120,000 to 150,000 clones, about 83% appearing once. The sample originates from a study of blood T cell repertoires in COVID-19. Study-wide context: T cells, B-cell-depleted T cells, or PBMCs provided the cDNA or gDNA that served as material.

Across about 22 US areas, participants ranged in age from about 18 to 100 years. The study assigned cohorts using participant-reported clinical history. It was within 2 weeks before study entry that exposed participants met a COVID-19 case. The chain carries TRBV6-5 and TRBJ1-1; no clear D. This sequence originates from a woman aged 45 to 65 who had been exposed to COVID-19. Sequenced: PBMCs or T cells enriched from blood (not recorded which). The DNA of the CDR3 is TGTGCCAGCAGGACACCAAACACTGAAGCTTTCTTT. This encodes CASRTPNTEAFF.